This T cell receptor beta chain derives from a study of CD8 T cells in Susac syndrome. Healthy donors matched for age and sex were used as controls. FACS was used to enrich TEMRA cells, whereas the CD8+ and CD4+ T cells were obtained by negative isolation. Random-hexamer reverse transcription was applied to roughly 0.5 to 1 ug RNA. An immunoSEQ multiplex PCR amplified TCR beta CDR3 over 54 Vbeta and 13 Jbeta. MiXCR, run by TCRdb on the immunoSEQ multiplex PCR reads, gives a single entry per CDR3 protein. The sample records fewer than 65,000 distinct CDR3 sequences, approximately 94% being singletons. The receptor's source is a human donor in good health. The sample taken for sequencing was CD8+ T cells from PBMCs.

In DNA form, the CDR3 reads TGTGCCAGCAGCCCCTTTGGGGCTGGAGTCAAAAACATTCAGTACTTC. Its translation: CASSPFGAGVKNIQYF. The chain couples TRBV9 to TRBJ2-4, with a possible D match to TRBD1 (5 bases). CDR3 length equals 16 residues. Trimming took 4 bases from V and 3 from J, leaving 17 bases between them. CDR1 is SGDLS and CDR2 is YYNGEE in the germline V gene.